This TCR beta chain was identified during a study of blood T cells in healthy people across ages. This clonotype came up once. Its target is unknown. Study-level results: Among T cells, TCR beta diversity per million cells dropped roughly linearly as age rose.

Primed by a sample-barcoded 5' primer and a J-beta primer mix, a second PCR proceeded for about 6 to 11 cycles. Per-sample output comprised a minimum of 3 million paired-end reads containing CDR3. TCRdb reanalysed the 5' RACE reads using MiXCR and keeps one entry per CDR3 protein. The top ten clones hold 30% of a sample with hundreds of thousands of distinct CDR3 sequences, around two fifths of them seen once. The germline CDR1 and CDR2 sequences are PRHDT and FYEKMQ (reference sequence). The CDR3 has 15 amino acids. Trimming removed 7 bases at V and 7 bases at J, with 17 bases between. What was sequenced was blood. The chain carries TRBV13 and TRBJ1-6; D possibly corresponds to TRBD1 (5 bases). The receptor's source is a man of 80 years or more in good health. CDR3 residues: CASIARGARNSPLHF. The CDR3 nucleotides read TGTGCCAGCATCGCTCGCGGGGCTCGAAATTCACCCCTCCACTTT. The whole variable domain, remainder taken from reference TRBV13 and TRBJ1-6, is AAGVIQSPRHLIKEKRETATLKCYPIPRHDTVYWYQQGPGQDPQFLISFYEKMQSDKGSIPDRFSAQQFSDYHSELNMSSLELGDSALYFCASIARGARNSPLHFGNGTRLTVT.